Shown below are 22 T cell receptor beta chains from a single sample sequenced in a study of T cell responses to AZD1222 COVID-19 vaccine (TCRdb year 2021). The time point label on this specimen signifies: about 28 days (+/-7) after the second vaccine dose. The library relied on the immunoSEQ multiplex PCR assay. Here the immuneACCESS table is served through TCRdb, limited to in-frame sequences with V and J called. Missing clones are a known gap in these copies; in checked studies unresolved V genes cover under half, and the rest lacks a known reason. This sample lists fewer than 150,000 clones; nearly 90% were detected once. In total, the top ten clones hold over 8% of the sample. The sample in question was peripheral blood, obtained 28 days after the second AZD1222 dose. These receptors were taken from an adult who received the AZD1222 COVID-19 vaccine.

V gene TRBV4-3 combines with J gene TRBJ2-1; tentatively, D is TRBD2 (6 bases). CDR1 is LGHNA, CDR2 YSLEER, per germline. V was trimmed by 0 bases and J by 4 bases, leaving 13 bases between them. This CDR3 has 16 amino acids. In DNA, the CDR3 is TGCGCCAGCAGCCAAGATGTAGGGGCGGGGTACAATGAGCAGTTCTTC. This translates into CASSQDVGAGYNEQFF.

The chain carries TRBV6-2 or TRBV6-3 and TRBJ1-1; D is unclear. Looked up from germline, CDR1 is MNHEY and CDR2 is SVGEGT. The ends were cut back, 2 bases at V and 6 bases at J, with 10 bases in the middle. The CDR3 length is 13 residues. The CDR3 loop is CASSYAGKAEAFF. DNA for the CDR3: TGTGCCAGCAGTTACGCAGGCAAAGCTGAAGCTTTCTTT.

The chain has TRBV2 and TRBJ1-6; no reliable D call. The germline gives CDR1 SNHLY, CDR2 FYNNEI. The CDR3 runs 15 residues. V was trimmed by 0 bases and J by 5 bases, leaving 8 bases between them. The CDR3, as DNA: TGTGCCAGCAGTGAAGCTCGGGGTAATAATTCACCCCTCCACTTT. Amino acid sequence: CASSEARGNNSPLHF.

The chain has TRBV19 and TRBJ2-2; possibly TRBD2 for D (5 bases). The germline V gene has CDR1 LNHDA and CDR2 SQIVND (reference sequence). Deletions cut 8 bases from V and 0 bases from J, with 19 bases between. This CDR3 region has 17 residues. The CDR3 reads CASSHPRGTANTGELFF. The CDR3, as DNA: TGTGCCAGTTCTCATCCCCGGGGAACAGCGAACACCGGGGAGCTGTTTTTT.

J is TRBJ2-2 and V is TRBV10-3, with 7 bases identical to TRBD2. Per the germline V gene, CDR1 is ENHRY and CDR2 is SYGVKD. Losses at the gene ends were 6 bases for V and 5 bases for J; bases not matched to a gene: 12. The CDR3 spans 16 residues. As DNA, the CDR3 is TGTGCCATCAGCGCGAACGAGGGAGGGCCGACCGGGGAGCTGTTTTTT. Translation gives CAISANEGGPTGELFF.

Regarding this clone: At one of its ends the junction is not consistent with the germline gene, which may arise from a read error. V is TRBV6-6 and J is TRBJ2-7; 12 bases are shared with TRBD1. There are 15 residues in the CDR3. Germline V gives CDR1 MNHNY, CDR2 SVGAGI (reference sequence). CDR3 sequence (DNA): TGTGCCAGCAGTAACTCGGGACAGGGGGCGTACGAGCAGTACTTC. It encodes CASSNSGQGAYEQYF.

This CDR3 reads CASSRRGPSEKLFF. In nucleotides, the CDR3 is TGTGCCAGTAGTCGCAGGGGCCCTTCGGAAAAACTGTTTTTT. V usage is TRBV19 and J usage is TRBJ1-4, with D maybe TRBD1 (6 bases). V was trimmed by 5 bases and J by 8 bases, leaving 15 bases between them. CDR3 length: 14 amino acids. Germline V lookup: CDR1 LNHDA, CDR2 SQIVND (reference sequence).

V usage is TRBV7-8 and J usage is TRBJ1-1; no reliable D call. The length of the CDR3 is 15 residues. V dropped 4 bases and J dropped 5 bases, with 17 bases sitting between them. Germline lookup yields CDR1 SGHVS and CDR2 FQNEAQ. CDR3 region: CASSSQLALGTEAFF. The CDR3 DNA reads TGTGCCAGCAGCTCTCAGCTGGCCCTAGGGACTGAAGCTTTCTTT.

The chain employs TRBV2 and TRBJ1-2; possibly TRBD1 for D (6 bases). The V end was cut by 6 bases, the J end by 4 bases, with 12 bases between. Germline V gives CDR1 SNHLY, CDR2 FYNNEI. This CDR3 comprises 13 residues. For the CDR3, the DNA is TGTGCCAGCAGCCAGGGGAGCGGCTATGGCTACACCTTC. Encoded protein: CASSQGSGYGYTF.

The V call is TRBV23-1, the J call TRBJ1-5; tentatively, D is TRBD1 (6 bases). TRBV23-1 is treated as an ORF (open reading frame) with a function not yet certain. The V gene lost 0 bases and the J gene lost 3 bases, with 15 bases spanning the gap. The CDR3 spans 17 residues. DNA for the CDR3: TGCGCCAGCAGTCAATCCCTGGAGGGGGAAGTCAATCAGCCCCAGCATTTT. Its translation is CASSQSLEGEVNQPQHF.

The V and J genes are TRBV18 and TRBJ1-1; 7 nucleotides agree with TRBD1. The junction had 11 bases not matched to a gene; V was cut back by 3 bases and J by 4 bases. This CDR3 region has 16 residues. The germline gives CDR1 KGHSH, CDR2 LQKENI. CDR3 residues: CASSPIGSGGITEAFF. In DNA, the CDR3 is TGTGCCAGCTCACCGATTGGGTCAGGGGGGATCACTGAAGCTTTCTTT.

V usage is TRBV7-8 and J usage is TRBJ2-3, with D maybe TRBD2 (5 bases). This CDR3 has 15 amino acids. V was trimmed by 5 bases and J by 4 bases, leaving 16 bases between them. Germline loops: CDR1 SGHVS, CDR2 FQNEAQ. The CDR3 region is CASSPGLLLPDTQYF. CDR3 nucleotide sequence: TGTGCCAGCAGCCCAGGACTGCTTTTACCAGATACGCAGTATTTT.

The J gene is TRBJ2-7, the V gene TRBV6-5, with D hard to call. Germline V gene lookup returns CDR1 MNHEY and CDR2 SVGAGI. This CDR3 has 16 residues. Trimming pared 0 bases from V and 3 bases from J, leaving 15 bases between. In nucleotides, the CDR3 is TGTGCCAGCAGTTACTCGAGTATCAGACTCAACTACGAGCAGTACTTC. Residues: CASSYSSIRLNYEQYF.

This chain uses TRBV7-8 with TRBJ2-7; perhaps TRBD1 as D (5 bases). This CDR3 comprises 14 residues. The V gene's germline CDR1 is SGHVS and CDR2 FQNEAQ. V lost 7 bases and J lost 5, with 18 bases in between. The CDR3, as DNA: TGTGCCAGCACCCCTCAGAGTGCAGGGAACGAGCAGTACTTC. As protein: CASTPQSAGNEQYF.

V and J are TRBV5-4 and TRBJ1-1; D call uncertain. With 3 bases removed from V and 1 base from J, the gap between germline ends came to 7 bases. The germline V gene has CDR1 SGHNT and CDR2 YYREEE (reference sequence). This CDR3 has 13 residues. This CDR3 is CASSSQKNTEAFF. The CDR3 coding sequence is TGTGCCAGCAGCTCACAGAAGAACACTGAAGCTTTCTTT.

This clone occurred once. This chain joins TRBV7-9 and TRBJ2-3; D is unclear. The V and J ends lost 5 bases and 2 bases respectively, with 8 bases between them. Germline V gene sequence: CDR1 SEHNR, CDR2 FQNEAQ (reference sequence). This CDR3 has 13 residues. In nucleotides, the CDR3 is TGTGCCAGCAGCCAAGTCTCCACAGATACGCAGTATTTT. Residues: CASSQVSTDTQYF.

The chain carries TRBV7-9 and TRBJ2-7; 7 bases are a match to TRBD1. Per germline, CDR1 SEHNR and CDR2 FQNEAQ (reference sequence). The CDR3 sequence is 14 residues long. The J segment lost 2 bases and the V segment lost 0 bases, leaving 1 base of the junction unmatched. The CDR3 region has the DNA TGTGCCAGCAGCTTAGCGGGACAGACCTACGAGCAGTACTTC. Encoded protein: CASSLAGQTYEQYF.

This chain uses TRBV21-1 with TRBJ1-2. TRBV21-1 is a documented pseudogene. The CDR3 consists of 15 residues. The CDR3 nucleotides are TGTGCCAGCAGCAAAGGGTGCCGTAGCTCATATGGCTACACCTTC. Its translation is CASSKGCRSSYGYTF.

This clone was seen more than once but under ten times. The V gene is TRBV7-2, the J gene TRBJ1-6, with a possible D match to TRBD1 (5 bases). The V end lost 5 bases, the J end lost 7 bases, and 9 bases lay between the germline ends. From germline, CDR1 is SGHTA and CDR2 FQGNSA. This CDR3 contains 13 residues. This CDR3 is CASSTNRNSPLHF. CDR3 nucleotides: TGTGCCAGCAGCACAAACAGGAATTCACCCCTCCACTTT.

CDR3 sequence: CASTGPSKATQYF. The CDR3 DNA is TGTGCCAGCACAGGGCCCTCAAAGGCGACCCAGTACTTC. The chain recombines TRBV6-6 with TRBJ2-5; possible D gene TRBD1, 5 bases. With 7 bases removed from V and 7 bases from J, the gap between germline ends came to 16 bases. This CDR3 is built from 13 residues. Germline V gene data show CDR1 as MNHNY and CDR2 as SVGAGI (reference sequence).

In DNA form, the CDR3 reads TGTGCCAGCAGCAAAGTGGGGCCCGATAACTATGGCTACACCTTC. Translated: CASSKVGPDNYGYTF. The rearrangement uses TRBV21-1 and TRBJ1-2; no check of the table's D call, TRBD1, against the DNA was made. TRBV21-1 is deemed a pseudogene. The CDR3 covers 15 residues.

This chain joins TRBV5-1 and TRBJ2-2; the D is unclear. Germline V CDR1 and CDR2: SGHRS, YFSETQ. Trimming removed 1 base from V and 0 bases from J, with 10 bases in between. CDR3 length equals 16 residues. This chain's CDR3 is CASSLSMVANTGELFF. The CDR3 region has the DNA TGCGCCAGCAGCTTGTCGATGGTAGCGAACACCGGGGAGCTGTTTTTT.